The 21 T cell receptor beta chains given below trace back to one sample, sequenced in a study of shared clonotypes between healthy human individuals. CD45RO-negative CD8 cells positively selected for CCR7 made up the naive population, which excluded terminally differentiated effector memory CD45RA+ cells. Using immunoSEQ multiplex PCR, the repertoire was profiled, and TCRdb retains in-frame clones only, with some absent. Among 1.5 million to 2.5 million clones, less than 95% were seen once, and the ten largest hold more than 0.9%. Sequencing used naive CD8+ T cells sorted from blood. The receptors originated from a man between 18 and 29 years old in good health.

J is TRBJ2-5 and V is TRBV5-1; the D is unclear. Germline-derived CDR1 and CDR2 are SGHRS and YFSETQ. The CDR3 loop spans 15 amino acids. V was shortened by 0 bases and J by 1 base, with 10 bases between the two germline ends. CDR3 protein: CASSLEGNLQETQYF. The CDR3 nucleotides are TGCGCCAGCAGCTTGGAGGGAAACCTCCAAGAGACCCAGTACTTC.

The chain is built from TRBV15 and TRBJ2-1; 8 bases align to TRBD2. The CDR3 covers 16 residues. After removal of 6 bases from V and 5 bases from J, the junction contained 12 bases not matched to a gene. Germline V gene lookup returns CDR1 LNHNV and CDR2 YYDKDF (reference sequence). CDR3 in amino acids: CATSAFSSGSNNEQFF. CDR3 sequence (DNA): TGTGCCACCAGTGCCTTTTCCAGCGGGAGCAACAATGAGCAGTTCTTC. The full variable domain, with the rest looked up from reference TRBV15 and TRBJ2-1, is DAMVIQNPRYQVTQFGKPVTLSCSQTLNHNVMYWYQQKSSQAPKLLFHYYDKDFNNEADTPDNFQSRRPNTSFCFLDIRSPGLGDTAMYLCATSAFSSGSNNEQFFGPGTRLTVL.

J is TRBJ2-7 and V is TRBV4-1; D not certain. Germline loops: CDR1 MGHRA, CDR2 YSYEKL. Between the trimmed V and J ends, which lost 1 base and 1 base, there was a span of 17 bases. The CDR3 covers 17 residues. Here the CDR3 DNA reads TGCGCCAGCAGCCAAGGATCTTCGGCCTTCGCTTCCTACGAGCAGTACTTC. Its translation is CASSQGSSAFASYEQYF.

The chain is built from TRBV7-9 and TRBJ2-2; D perhaps matches TRBD2 (6 bases). The CDR3 is 17 residues long. V was trimmed by 0 bases and J by 4 bases, leaving 15 bases between them. CDR1 is SEHNR, CDR2 FQNEAQ, per germline (reference sequence). The CDR3 reads CASSLASGGESTGELFF. CDR3 DNA sequence: TGTGCCAGCAGCTTAGCGAGTGGAGGGGAGAGCACCGGGGAGCTGTTTTTT.

The chain links TRBV29-1 to TRBJ1-2; TRBD1 matches at 7 bases. Germline V lookup: CDR1 SQVTM, CDR2 ANQGSEA. Trimming took 0 bases from V and 7 from J; bases not matched to a gene: 8. CDR3 length: 14 residues. DNA for the CDR3: TGCAGCGTTGAAGATCTGGCAGGGGGAGGTGGCTACACCTTC. Residues: CSVEDLAGGGGYTF.

To note about this clone: Other DNA sequences in the sample encode the same CDR3. This chain uses TRBV30 with TRBJ2-7; D unclear. CDR3 size: 12 residues. Trimming took off 4 bases at V and 0 bases at J, with 7 bases between the two ends. Germline V gene lookup returns CDR1 GTSNPN and CDR2 SVGIG (reference sequence). CDR3 loop: CAWTGPSYEQYF. The CDR3 nucleotides are TGTGCCTGGACGGGCCCCTCCTACGAGCAGTACTTC. Filled out from reference TRBV30 and TRBJ2-7, the complete variable domain reads SQTIHQWPATLVQPVGSPLSLECTVEGTSNPNLYWYRQAAGRGLQLLFYSVGIGQISSEVPQNLSASRPQDRQFILSSKKLLLSDSGFYLCAWTGPSYEQYFGPGTRLTVT.

The gene calls are TRBV5-5 and TRBJ2-7; 7 positions agree with TRBD2. This CDR3 has 16 amino acids. V was clipped by 0 bases and J by 0 bases; unmatched bases: 6. Germline assignment: CDR1 SGHKS and CDR2 YYEKEE (reference sequence). In DNA form, the CDR3 reads TGTGCCAGCAGCTTGGTCTACGGCGGGAGCTCCTACGAGCAGTACTTC. Translating it yields CASSLVYGGSSYEQYF.

The V and J genes are TRBV10-2 and TRBJ2-1; either TRBD1 or TRBD2 may supply D (5 bases each). Germline V gene data show CDR1 as WSHSY and CDR2 as SAAADI. V was pared by 7 bases and J by 2 bases, with 18 bases between. The CDR3 runs to 16 residues. The chain's CDR3 is CASNQGTTAPYNEQFF. CDR3 nucleotides: TGCGCCAGCAACCAAGGGACGACGGCTCCCTACAATGAGCAGTTCTTC.

This chain uses TRBV12-5 with TRBJ2-7; 9 bases match TRBD2. The ends lost 4 bases at V and 11 bases at J; junction bases unmatched: 12. Per the germline V gene, CDR1 is LGHNT and CDR2 is FRNRAP. CDR3 length equals 14 residues. Written as DNA, the CDR3 is TGTGCTAGTGGTTCCAGCAGCGGGAGGACCACTGAGTACTTC. It translates to CASGSSSGRTTEYF.

The rearrangement uses TRBV5-1 and TRBJ1-2, with D unclear. Between the trimmed V and J ends, which lost 2 bases and 11 bases, there was a span of 19 bases. Germline assignment: CDR1 SGHRS and CDR2 YFSETQ. This CDR3 comprises 14 residues. CDR3 protein: CASSLGAGGEGYTF. The DNA for the CDR3 is TGCGCCAGCAGCTTAGGAGCGGGAGGAGAAGGGTACACCTTC.

The chain recombines TRBV4-1 with TRBJ1-5, with a tentative D call TRBD1 (5 bases). The CDR3 length is 15 residues. Germline CDR1 MGHRA, CDR2 YSYEKL. The germline V and J ends were trimmed by 1 base and 6 bases, with 13 bases remaining between them. CDR3 protein: CASSQGQGTVQPQHF. CDR3 coding DNA: TGCGCCAGCAGCCAAGGGCAGGGTACTGTTCAGCCCCAGCATTTT.

This sequence joins TRBV11-3 and TRBJ2-7; D perhaps matches TRBD1 (5 bases). Looked up from germline, CDR1 is SGHNT and CDR2 is YENEEA. V was pared by 1 base and J by 2 bases, with 6 bases between. There are 13 residues in the CDR3. CDR3 coding DNA: TGTGCCAGCAGCTTAGGCAGGGCCTACGAGCAGTACTTC. Translating it yields CASSLGRAYEQYF.

This chain uses TRBV6-5 with TRBJ1-4, with D unresolved. CDR1 and CDR2 from the germline V gene are MNHEY and SVGAGI. Between the trimmed V and J ends, which lost 5 bases and 6 bases, there was a span of 16 bases. The CDR3 spans 15 residues. CDR3 in amino acids: CASSGKDTPHEKLFF. The CDR3 coding sequence is TGTGCCAGCAGTGGGAAGGATACCCCACATGAAAAACTGTTTTTT.

The genes are TRBV19 and TRBJ1-1, with D hard to call. CDR1 is LNHDA, CDR2 SQIVND, per germline (reference sequence). V was shortened by 2 bases and J by 3 bases, with 10 bases between the two germline ends. There are 14 residues in the CDR3. CDR3 region: CASSILGSYTEAFF. The CDR3 nucleotides are TGTGCCAGTAGTATACTCGGCAGTTACACTGAAGCTTTCTTT.

This clone is a singleton in its sample. The V gene is TRBV5-1, the J gene TRBJ2-3; D gene uncertain. The ends were cut back, 0 bases at V and 5 bases at J, with 16 bases in the middle. In germline, CDR1 is SGHRS, CDR2 YFSETQ. The length of the CDR3 is 16 residues. For the CDR3, the DNA is TGCGCCAGCAGCTTGGTAGGCAGGTCTAAGGTAGATACGCAGTATTTT. Its translation is CASSLVGRSKVDTQYF. Full variable domain (missing parts from reference TRBV5-1 and TRBJ2-3): KAGVTQTPRYLIKTRGQQVTLSCSPISGHRSVSWYQQTPGQGLQFLFEYFSETQRNKGNFPGRFSGRQFSNSRSEMNVSTLELGDSALYLCASSLVGRSKVDTQYFGPGTRLTVL.

This chain uses TRBV4-1 with TRBJ2-1, with TRBD2 matching over 10 bases. The J segment lost 2 bases and the V segment lost 1 base, leaving 5 bases of the junction unmatched. The germline CDR1 and CDR2 sequences are MGHRA and YSYEKL. The CDR3 covers 17 residues. The CDR3 loop is CASSQGALAGAYNEQFF. CDR3 in DNA: TGCGCCAGCAGCCAAGGCGCGCTAGCGGGAGCCTACAATGAGCAGTTCTTC.

The chain combines TRBV7-9 with TRBJ2-7, with 8 bases matching TRBD2. Germline assignment: CDR1 SEHNR and CDR2 FQNEAQ (reference sequence). Trimming at V came to 5 bases and at J to 3 bases, leaving 15 bases not matched to a gene. The CDR3 is 17 amino acids. CDR3 bases: TGTGCCAGCAGCCCAGCCGCGGGGGGTCCCCACTACTACGAGCAGTACTTC. It encodes CASSPAAGGPHYYEQYF.

The chain joins TRBV2 to TRBJ2-7; D may be TRBD2 (5 bases). Trimming took off 0 bases at V and 9 bases at J, with 24 bases between the two ends. This CDR3 has 17 residues. Germline CDR1 SNHLY, CDR2 FYNNEI. CDR3 sequence reads: CASSEASVIRDQRGQYF. The CDR3 DNA is TGTGCCAGCAGTGAAGCGTCCGTAATCCGGGATCAACGGGGGCAGTACTTC.

The chain links TRBV7-8 to TRBJ2-7; 8 nucleotides agree with TRBD2. With V trimmed by 5 bases and J by 3 bases, 6 bases remained unmatched. The CDR3 extends over 14 amino acids. The V gene's germline CDR1 is SGHVS and CDR2 FQNEAQ. CDR3 in amino acids: CASSPVAGNYEQYF. The CDR3 nucleotides are TGTGCCAGCAGCCCTGTAGCGGGAAACTACGAGCAGTACTTC.

V gene TRBV5-6 combines with J gene TRBJ2-2, with 10 bases identical to TRBD1. The CDR3 is 15 residues long. V gave up 5 bases and J gave up 5 bases; unmatched junction bases: 6. Germline-derived CDR1 and CDR2 are SGHDT and YYEEEE. The chain's CDR3 is CASRTGTGDTGELFF. CDR3 coding DNA: TGTGCCAGCAGGACCGGGACAGGGGATACCGGGGAGCTGTTTTTT.

The chain recombines TRBV19 with TRBJ1-1, with TRBD1 identical over 8 bases. The CDR3 contains 16 residues. V dropped 7 bases and J dropped 3; count of bases not matched to a gene: 13. The germline CDR1 and CDR2 sequences are LNHDA and SQIVND (reference sequence). This CDR3 reads CASNMDREGKDTEAFF. CDR3 sequence (DNA): TGTGCCAGTAATATGGACAGGGAAGGTAAGGACACTGAAGCTTTCTTT.